This TCR beta chain appears in the sequencing data of a study of T cells in Graves' hyperthyroidism and ophthalmopathy. Germline values: CDR1 MGHRA, CDR2 YSYEKL. This CDR3 region has 13 residues. Between the trimmed V and J ends, which lost 2 bases and 4 bases, there was a span of 6 bases. TCR beta CDR3 region amplification was performed from RNA transcripts. First-round RT-PCR targeting the TCR CDR3 was performed with the HTBI primer set. TCRdb reanalysed the multiplex PCR reads using MiXCR and keeps one entry per CDR3 protein. The sample comprises 250,000 to 300,000 distinct CDR3 sequences, roughly an eighth of which are singletons, and 7.9% rests with the top ten. This clonotype was observed a handful of times. Graves' hyperthyroidism was deemed stable absent ophthalmopathy progression within 18 months.

The TCR comes from a woman aged 40 to 50 with Graves' hyperthyroidism. This chain links TRBV4-1 with TRBJ2-1, with D uncertain. The sample consisted of blood. The CDR3 sequence: CASSQQSYNEQFF. As DNA, the CDR3 is TGCGCCAGCAGCCAACAGAGTTACAATGAGCAGTTCTTC.